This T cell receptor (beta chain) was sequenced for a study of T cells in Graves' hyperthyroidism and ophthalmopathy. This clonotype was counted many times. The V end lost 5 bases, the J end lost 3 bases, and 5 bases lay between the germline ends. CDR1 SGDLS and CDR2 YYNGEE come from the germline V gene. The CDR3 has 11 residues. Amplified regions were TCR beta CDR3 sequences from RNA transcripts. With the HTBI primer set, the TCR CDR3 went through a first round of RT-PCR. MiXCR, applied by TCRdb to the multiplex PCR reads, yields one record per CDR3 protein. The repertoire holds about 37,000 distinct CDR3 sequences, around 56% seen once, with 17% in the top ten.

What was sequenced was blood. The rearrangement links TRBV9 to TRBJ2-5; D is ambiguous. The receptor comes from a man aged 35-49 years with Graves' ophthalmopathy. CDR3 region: CASSSEETQYF. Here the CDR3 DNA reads TGTGCCAGCAGTTCAGAAGAGACCCAGTACTTC.